A single sample is the source of the 19 T cell receptor beta chains below, sequenced in a study of T cells after yellow fever vaccination. In TCRdb, the 5' RACE reads were re-called with MiXCR into one record per CDR3 protein. The sample includes approximately 450,000 distinct CDR3 sequences, roughly 20% of them seen just once. Sequences were derived from PBMCs, sampled before the yellow fever booster vaccination. The receptors originated from a man between 18 and 29 years old who received the YFV17D yellow fever vaccine.

The CDR3 DNA follows: TGTGCCAGCAGCGGGACAGGGCTTGAGCAGTTCTTC. As protein: CASSGTGLEQFF. The genes are TRBV5-5 and TRBJ2-1; 9 bases are a match to TRBD1. The CDR3 has 12 residues. Germline V gene data show CDR1 as SGHKS and CDR2 as YYEKEE (reference sequence). The V segment lost 4 bases and the J segment 9 bases; nucleotides outside the gene matches: 2.

This clonotype has more than one count but fewer than ten. CDR3 sequence (DNA): TGTGCCAGCAGCGTAGGGAGCCAGGGGGATTTTAATGAAAAACTGTTTTTT. Translating it yields CASSVGSQGDFNEKLFF. The chain joins TRBV9 to TRBJ1-4; TRBD1 aligns across 7 bases. Germline CDR1 SGDLS, CDR2 YYNGEE. Trimming cost V 0 bases and J 4 bases; bases outside gene matches: 9. The CDR3 is made up of 17 amino acids.

There are many counts of this clonotype. The gene calls are TRBV7-2 and TRBJ2-1; D is uncertain. CDR3 length: 15 amino acids. CDR1 and CDR2 from the germline V gene are SGHTA and FQGNSA. The V end lost 2 bases, the J end lost 4 bases, and 12 bases lay between the germline ends. The CDR3 DNA is TGTGCCAGCAGCTTATCTAGTGACCCTTACAATGAGCAGTTCTTC. Translating gives CASSLSSDPYNEQFF.

The V and J genes are TRBV5-1 and TRBJ2-1; 8 bases are a match to TRBD1. CDR1 and CDR2 (germline): SGHRS, YFSETQ. Unmatched junction bases numbered 7, after V lost 2 bases and J lost 0 bases. The CDR3 totals 17 residues. The DNA for the CDR3 is TGCGCCAGCAGCTTAGGGACAGGAATGAGCTCCTACAATGAGCAGTTCTTC. Translating it yields CASSLGTGMSSYNEQFF.

Many counts were recorded for this clonotype. The V call is TRBV18, the J call TRBJ2-7; D is perhaps TRBD1 or TRBD2 (5 bases each). Germline assignment: CDR1 KGHSH and CDR2 LQKENI. V lost 6 bases and J lost 0, with 30 bases in between. The CDR3 covers 20 residues. CDR3 nucleotide sequence: TGTGCCAGCTCGACTACCGGGACGGCCCCATCTAACCAGAGCTCCTACGAGCAGTACGTC. It specifies CASSTTGTAPSNQSSYEQYV.

This clonotype was detected only a few times. The rearrangement joins TRBV5-4 to TRBJ1-2; TRBD1 aligns across 10 bases. The V segment lost 0 bases and the J segment 4 bases; nucleotides outside the gene matches: 6. CDR1 SGHNT and CDR2 YYREEE come from the germline V gene (reference sequence). CDR3 length: 16 amino acids. The DNA of the CDR3 is TGTGCCAGCAGCTTGGCCGCTGACAGGGGGCCCTATGGCTACACCTTC. Protein: CASSLAADRGPYGYTF.

This clonotype occurred a few times. V and J are TRBV25-1 and TRBJ2-5; D possibly corresponds to TRBD1 (6 bases). Trimming removed 5 bases at V and 4 bases at J, with 17 bases between. The CDR3 runs to 15 residues. Germline lookup yields CDR1 MGHDK and CDR2 SYGVNS. The CDR3 reads CASSSVGAIPETQYF. Here the CDR3 DNA reads TGTGCCAGCAGTTCAGTGGGGGCGATTCCAGAGACCCAGTACTTC.

This clonotype was seen more than once but under ten times. The V gene is TRBV28, the J gene TRBJ2-7; D possibly matches TRBD1 or TRBD2 (6 bases each). The CDR3 loop spans 14 amino acids. V was cut by 5 bases and J by 2 bases, with 13 bases left in between. Germline V gene data show CDR1 as MDHEN and CDR2 as SYDVKM. The CDR3 nucleotides are TGTGCCAGCAGTCCCGGGGGCGGTGCCTACGAGCAGTACGTC. It specifies CASSPGGGAYEQYV.

The rearrangement links TRBV4-1 to TRBJ2-1, with 12 bases that match TRBD2. V shed 0 bases, J shed 8 bases, and the junction held 5 bases outside the gene matches. CDR3 length equals 16 residues. Germline CDR1 MGHRA, CDR2 YSYEKL. DNA for the CDR3: TGCGCCAGCAGCCAAGACCCTAGCGGGGGGGCCCATGAGCAGTTCTTC. Protein product: CASSQDPSGGAHEQFF.

The chain links TRBV6-1 to TRBJ2-3; a possible D gene is TRBD2 (5 bases). With 1 base removed from V and 2 bases from J, the gap between germline ends came to 16 bases. The germline V gene has CDR1 MNHNS and CDR2 SASEGT. This CDR3 region has 17 residues. CDR3 region: CASSEDSREDFTDTQYF. The CDR3 bases are TGTGCCAGCAGTGAAGATTCTCGTGAGGACTTCACAGATACGCAGTATTTT.

This clonotype was counted many times. The chain uses TRBV7-2 and TRBJ1-5; D not certain. The CDR3 length is 14 residues. V lost 5 bases and J lost 5, with 13 bases in between. CDR1 is SGHTA and CDR2 is FQGNSA in the germline V gene. The CDR3, as DNA: TGTGCCAGCAGCCTAGGGAGTTTACATCAGCCCCAGCATTTT. It specifies CASSLGSLHQPQHF.

J is TRBJ1-5 and V is TRBV24-1; a weak D match, TRBD1 (6 bases). The CDR3 sequence is 16 residues long. Germline CDR1 and CDR2: KGHDR and SFDVKD. V gave up 0 bases and J gave up 0 bases, with 8 bases separating them. The CDR3 reads CATSDLTGPSNQPQHF. In nucleotides, the CDR3 is TGTGCCACCAGTGATTTGACAGGGCCTAGCAATCAGCCCCAGCATTTT.

This chain connects TRBV6-5 to TRBJ2-7; a weak D match, TRBD1 (6 bases). Trimming left V 8 bases short and J 7 bases short, with 21 bases between. The CDR3 is 14 amino acids. Per the germline V gene, CDR1 is MNHEY and CDR2 is SVGAGI. CDR3 DNA sequence: TGTGCCAGCGGGCAGACAGGCGGCCTACGGGAGCAGTACTTC. The encoded protein is CASGQTGGLREQYF.

The chain recombines TRBV15 with TRBJ1-6; no clear D gene. Trimming left V 1 base short and J 10 bases short, with 14 bases between. Germline V gene data show CDR1 as LNHNV and CDR2 as YYDKDF (reference sequence). This CDR3 is 15 amino acids long. The CDR3 loop reads CATSRVRGMGSPLHF. The CDR3 DNA follows: TGTGCCACCAGCAGAGTACGGGGAATGGGCTCACCCCTCCACTTT.

This clonotype has more than one count but fewer than ten. J is TRBJ1-5 and V is TRBV7-9, with D perhaps TRBD1 (6 bases). Germline lookup yields CDR1 SEHNR and CDR2 FQNEAQ (reference sequence). CDR3 length equals 13 residues. The ends were cut back, 5 bases at V and 4 bases at J, with 9 bases in the middle. The CDR3 loop is CASSRQENQPQHF. The CDR3 bases are TGTGCCAGCAGCCGACAGGAAAATCAGCCCCAGCATTTT.

The chain links TRBV11-2 to TRBJ2-7; 12 bases map to TRBD2. The CDR3 is 15 residues long. Germline trimming cut 1 base from V and 4 bases from J; bases unmatched to any gene: 2. Germline CDR1 and CDR2: SGHAT and FQNNGV. The CDR3 DNA follows: TGTGCCAGCAGCTTAGGACTAGCGGGGGTGTACGAGCAGTACGTC. Amino acids: CASSLGLAGVYEQYV.

This clonotype was detected many times. The chain recombines TRBV6-5 with TRBJ2-1; D ambiguous. Germline CDR1 is MNHEY and CDR2 is SVGAGI. The CDR3 has 14 residues. V lost 0 bases and J 2 bases, leaving 5 bases between the germline ends. The CDR3 DNA sequence: TGTGCCAGCAGTTACTCGACGGCCTACAATGAGCAGTTCTTC. Its protein is CASSYSTAYNEQFF.

The rearrangement joins TRBV3-1 to TRBJ2-5; perhaps D is TRBD1 or TRBD2 (5 bases each). V lost 4 bases and J lost 3, with 12 bases in between. Germline CDR1 reads LGHDT; CDR2 reads YNNKEL (reference sequence). This CDR3 contains 14 residues. CDR3 coding DNA: TGTGCCAGCAGCCCCCGGGACCGTAAAGAGACCCAGTACTTC. Translating it yields CASSPRDRKETQYF.

This clonotype showed up just a few times. This rearrangement joins TRBV27 to TRBJ1-2, with D unclear. The CDR3 is 16 amino acids. CDR1 is MNHEY, CDR2 SMNVEV, per germline (reference sequence). Trimming pared 0 bases from V and 0 bases from J, leaving 11 bases between. Here the CDR3 reads CASSLSGRTANYGYTF. DNA of the CDR3: TGTGCCAGCAGTTTATCTGGGCGGACGGCTAACTATGGCTACACCTTC.